This paragraph covers one TCR beta chain sequence. The data were taken from a study of cytomegalovirus exposure and HLA in healthy donors. Germline V lookup: CDR1 MGHRA, CDR2 YSYEKL. CDR3 length: 14 residues. Trimming removed 4 bases from V and 4 bases from J; junction bases left unmatched: 6. Sequencing was performed with immunoSEQ multiplex PCR; in TCRdb, only in-frame clones are kept and a portion is missing. The data hold some 110,000 clones, with approximately 88% observed a single time. The sample was PBMCs. This clonotype was obtained from a man younger than 35 in good health and CMV-seronegative. The rearrangement links TRBV4-1 to TRBJ2-5; 7 positions match TRBD1. The CDR3 loop reads CASSPADRLETQYF. CDR3 bases: TGCGCCAGCAGCCCAGCGGACAGGCTAGAGACCCAGTACTTC.